The 3 T cell receptor beta chains in this list originate from one sample, sequenced in a study of shared clonotypes between healthy human individuals. Sequencing was performed with immunoSEQ multiplex PCR; in TCRdb, only in-frame clones are kept and a portion is missing. This table has 2 million to 2.5 million clones, just over 90% appearing once. Naive CD8 cells lacked CD45RO and underwent positive selection for CCR7, leaving out terminally differentiated effector memory CD45RA+ cells. The specimen sequenced was naive CD8+ T cells from PBMCs. The receptor set was obtained from a man between 18 and 29 years old in good health. Some clones in this sample may be carry-over from other donors' samples.

The rearrangement joins TRBV27 to TRBJ1-1; a possible D gene is TRBD1 (5 bases). This CDR3 has 16 amino acids. V was shortened by 5 bases and J by 4 bases, with 20 bases between the two germline ends. Germline CDR1 and CDR2: MNHEY and SMNVEV (reference sequence). The CDR3 is CASSTSVGELSTEAFF. In DNA form, the CDR3 reads TGTGCCAGCAGTACCTCCGTGGGGGAGCTGAGCACTGAAGCTTTCTTT.

The genes are TRBV27 and TRBJ1-2, with D perhaps TRBD1 (6 bases). V lost 3 bases and J 0 bases, leaving 11 bases between the germline ends. CDR1 and CDR2 (germline): MNHEY, SMNVEV (reference sequence). The CDR3 covers 15 residues. The CDR3 protein is CASSFGGPSNYGYTF. CDR3 coding DNA: TGTGCCAGCAGTTTTGGGGGGCCGTCTAACTATGGCTACACCTTC.

The chain recombines TRBV6-1 with TRBJ2-7; the match to TRBD2 covers 9 bases. Trimming removed 6 bases from V and 6 bases from J; junction bases left unmatched: 12. This CDR3 has 15 residues. Germline assignment: CDR1 MNHNS and CDR2 SASEGT. Here the CDR3 reads CASSRRGGLATEQYF. In nucleotides, the CDR3 is TGTGCCAGCAGCCGGCGGGGCGGACTAGCGACCGAGCAGTACTTC.